This T cell receptor beta chain was identified in a study of siplizumab effects on memory and regulatory T cells. Points from the study as a whole: Alloreactive sequences tracing back to unstimulated CD4+ memory cells were significantly reduced by siplizumab. The naive T cell population seemed more diverse than memory cells and seemed a major contributor to the alloresponse.

The CDR3 contains 18 residues. The germline V gene has CDR1 SGHVS and CDR2 FQNEAQ. V lost 1 base and J lost 0, with 19 bases in between. On this clone itself: What it binds is not known.

Measured with immunoSEQ multiplex PCR; TCRdb has only the in-frame clones, and not every one. The table shows 100,000 or so clones, with about 95% occurring only once. This clonotype originated in a human donor in good health. The sample was Tregs sorted from blood. The chain is built from TRBV7-8 and TRBJ2-7; D is ambiguous. Here the CDR3 DNA reads TGTGCCAGCAGCTTAGTAAGGCTAAGCCCTACCTCCTCCTACGAGCAGTACTTC. Translated, it gives CASSLVRLSPTSSYEQYF. The variable domain in full, with the rest retrieved from reference TRBV7-8 and TRBJ2-7, is GAGVSQSPRYKVAKRGQDVALRCDPISGHVSLFWYQQALGQGPEFLTYFQNEAQLDKSGLPSDRFFAERPEGSVSTLKIQRTQQEDSAVYLCASSLVRLSPTSSYEQYFGPGTRLTVT.